Listed below are T cell receptor beta chains from one sample, sequenced in a study of regulatory T cells in long-lasting Graves disease. TCRdb used MiXCR to reprocess the multiplex PCR reads, holding one entry per CDR3 protein. Altogether roughly 500,000 distinct CDR3 sequences are present, around a fifth being singletons, with the ten largest covering roughly 6.9%. This specimen was peripheral blood mononuclear cells (PBMCs), taken when the disease was refractory, from a patient treated with antithyroid drugs. These receptors all stem from a female donor with Graves disease. Both conserved end residues are part of each CDR3. Each record gives: D gene, clone size, V gene, J gene, CDR3 protein, CDR3 DNA. D genes are given only for firm matches. The size of a clone is reported for some rows only, either as once, few or many, or as a class for expanded clones.

.	.	TRBV10-3	TRBJ1-6	CAISDQVEGALHF	TGTGCCATCAGTGATCAGGTCGAAGGGGCCCTCCACTTT
.	many	TRBV11-2	TRBJ1-1	CASSLGGGGMNTEAFF	TGTGCCAGCAGCTTGGGGGGGGGCGGGATGAACACTGAAGCTTTCTTT
.	many	TRBV27	TRBJ1-6	CASSLRTVDSPLHF	TGTGCCAGCAGTTTAAGGACGGTCGATTCACCCCTCCACTTT
.	many	TRBV24-1	TRBJ1-1	CATSDFRGEAFF	TGTGCCACCAGTGATTTTAGGGGCGAAGCTTTCTTT
.	few	TRBV4-1	TRBJ1-4	CASSQTDANEKLFF	TGCGCCAGCAGCCAAACGGATGCTAATGAAAAACTGTTTTTT
TRBD1	many	TRBV29-1	TRBJ2-5	CSGRQGQETQYF	TGCAGCGGCCGACAGGGACAAGAGACCCAGTACTTC
TRBD1	.	TRBV12-5	TRBJ2-3	CASGLQGDTDTQYF	TGTGCTAGTGGCTTACAGGGGGACACAGATACGCAGTATTTT
TRBD1	.	TRBV24-1	TRBJ2-2	CATSDGTENTGELFF	TGTGCCACCAGTGACGGGACAGAGAACACCGGGGAGCTGTTTTTT
.	.	TRBV6-2/TRBV6-3	TRBJ1-3	CASSYSSTASSGNTIYF	TGTGCCAGCAGTTACTCGTCGACAGCGAGCTCTGGAAACACCATATATTTT
TRBD1	.	TRBV15	TRBJ2-7	CATSNPGQGPYEQYF	TGTGCCACCAGCAATCCGGGACAGGGTCCCTACGAGCAGTACTTC
.	many	TRBV2	TRBJ1-5	CASRGGRTEPQHF	TGTGCCAGCAGGGGGGGCCGTACGGAGCCCCAGCATTTT
TRBD1	many	TRBV24-1	TRBJ2-5	CATSDLTGGSGTQYF	TGTGCCACCAGTGATCTCACAGGGGGCTCAGGGACCCAGTACTTC
.	.	TRBV7-2	TRBJ1-4	CASSLQVATNEKLFF	TGTGCCAGCAGCTTACAGGTTGCAACTAATGAAAAACTGTTTTTT
TRBD1	many	TRBV6-2/TRBV6-3	TRBJ1-3	CATGTGPSGGNTIYF	TGTGCCACCGGGACAGGCCCTTCAGGTGGAAACACCATATATTTT
.	few	TRBV30	TRBJ1-5	CAWSGEESNQPQHF	TGTGCCTGGTCAGGGGAGGAGAGCAATCAGCCCCAGCATTTT
TRBD1	few	TRBV7-2	TRBJ1-1	CASSTQGATEAFF	TGTGCCAGCAGCACCCAGGGGGCCACTGAAGCTTTCTTT
.	many	TRBV10-3	TRBJ2-7	CAISDDGTFYEQYF	TGTGCCATCAGTGACGATGGGACTTTCTACGAGCAGTACTTC
.	.	TRBV3-1	TRBJ2-5	CASSQVPLRESQETQYF	TGTGCCAGCAGCCAAGTCCCCCTTAGGGAGTCCCAAGAGACCCAGTACTTC
.	.	TRBV7-9	TRBJ1-4	CASSLGPAGKEKLFF	TGTGCCAGCAGCTTAGGTCCGGCGGGGAAAGAAAAACTGTTTTTT
.	.	TRBV19	TRBJ1-5	CASSIGMQPQHF	TGTGCCAGTAGTATAGGAATGCAGCCCCAGCATTTT
.	.	TRBV29-1	TRBJ1-1	CSAVLTDRTREDTEALF	TGCAGCGCCGTACTTACTGACAGGACCCGGGAGGACACTGAAGCTCTCTTT
TRBD1	few	TRBV7-9	TRBJ2-2	CASSPDRGEDTGELFF	TGTGCCAGCAGCCCGGACAGGGGAGAAGACACCGGGGAGCTGTTTTTT
.	.	TRBV19	TRBJ2-7	CASSTSYLFAYEQYF	TGTGCCAGTAGTACCTCGTATCTTTTTGCCTACGAGCAGTACTTC
.	many	TRBV10-3	TRBJ2-5	CAISEPQGSVETQYF	TGTGCCATCAGTGAGCCACAGGGTAGCGTGGAGACCCAGTACTTC
TRBD2	.	TRBV24-1	TRBJ2-3	CATSVVGLGDTLYF	TGTGCCACCAGTGTTGTAGGACTAGGGGATACGCTGTATTTT
.	.	TRBV7-3	TRBJ2-3	CASSGSGVTDTQYF	TGTGCCAGCAGCGGATCAGGGGTTACAGATACGCAGTATTTT
.	many	TRBV28	TRBJ1-5	CASSLYGQTSNQPQHF	TGTGCCAGCAGTTTATACGGCCAGACTAGCAATCAGCCCCAGCATTTT
TRBD2	many	TRBV6-5	TRBJ2-7	CASSYHPGTSGSSYEQYF	TGTGCCAGCAGTTACCACCCCGGGACTAGCGGGAGTTCATACGAGCAGTACTTC